The 5 T cell receptor beta chains in this list originate from one sample, sequenced in a study of cytomegalovirus exposure and HLA in healthy donors. The PCR ran on 60 Vbeta and 13 Jbeta primers. The repertoire was sequenced with immunoSEQ multiplex PCR; TCRdb's copy has only in-frame clones and lacks some. The sample lists about 160,000 clones; roughly 83% were seen once. Sequencing was carried out using PBMCs. The receptors were gathered from a woman aged 18 to 35 in good health and CMV-seronegative.

The chain employs TRBV11-2 and TRBJ1-2, with unresolved D. Trimming shortened V by 3 bases and J by 0 bases, and 5 bases separated the two germline ends. The CDR3 extends over 13 amino acids. The V gene's germline CDR1 is SGHAT and CDR2 FQNNGV. The CDR3 is CASSFQTNYGYTF. The CDR3 coding sequence is TGTGCCAGCAGCTTCCAGACTAACTATGGCTACACCTTC.

V gene TRBV4-2 combines with J gene TRBJ1-1; TRBD1 is a possible D gene (5 bases). This CDR3 has 15 residues. Trimming left V 5 bases short and J 6 bases short, with 19 bases between. The germline V gene has CDR1 LGHNA and CDR2 YNFKEQ. For the CDR3, the DNA is TGTGCCAGCAGCTTGTCGTTGGGGGGTAACGCTGAAGCTTTCTTT. This encodes CASSLSLGGNAEAFF.

The chain couples TRBV5-4 to TRBJ2-5, with TRBD2 matching over 8 bases. Per the germline V gene, CDR1 is SGHNT and CDR2 is YYREEE (reference sequence). The ends lost 1 base at V and 5 bases at J; junction bases unmatched: 10. The CDR3 contains 16 residues. The CDR3 loop is CASSLLTHSGGETQYF. The CDR3, as DNA: TGTGCCAGCAGCTTGCTGACCCATTCGGGGGGGGAGACCCAGTACTTC.

The genes are TRBV2 and TRBJ1-6; a weak D match, TRBD1 (5 bases). The CDR3 totals 14 residues. The V end lost 4 bases, the J end lost 7 bases, and 11 bases lay between the germline ends. Per germline, CDR1 SNHLY and CDR2 FYNNEI. The CDR3 coding sequence is TGTGCCAGCAGTGCTAAGGCAGGGAATTCACCCCTCCACTTT. It encodes CASSAKAGNSPLHF. Full variable domain (remainder filled in from reference TRBV2 and TRBJ1-6): EPEVTQTPSHQVTQMGQEVILRCVPISNHLYFYWYRQILGQKVEFLVSFYNNEISEKSEIFDDQFSVERPDGSNFTLKIRSTKLEDSAMYFCASSAKAGNSPLHFGNGTRLTVT.

CDR3: CASGIETQGTEAFF. The CDR3 DNA sequence: TGCGCCAGCGGCATCGAGACCCAGGGTACTGAAGCTTTCTTT. The V gene is TRBV5-1, the J gene TRBJ1-1; TRBD1 might be the D (5 bases). CDR1 and CDR2 (germline): SGHRS, YFSETQ. The CDR3 spans 14 residues. Trimming left V 7 bases short and J 5 bases short, with 18 bases between.